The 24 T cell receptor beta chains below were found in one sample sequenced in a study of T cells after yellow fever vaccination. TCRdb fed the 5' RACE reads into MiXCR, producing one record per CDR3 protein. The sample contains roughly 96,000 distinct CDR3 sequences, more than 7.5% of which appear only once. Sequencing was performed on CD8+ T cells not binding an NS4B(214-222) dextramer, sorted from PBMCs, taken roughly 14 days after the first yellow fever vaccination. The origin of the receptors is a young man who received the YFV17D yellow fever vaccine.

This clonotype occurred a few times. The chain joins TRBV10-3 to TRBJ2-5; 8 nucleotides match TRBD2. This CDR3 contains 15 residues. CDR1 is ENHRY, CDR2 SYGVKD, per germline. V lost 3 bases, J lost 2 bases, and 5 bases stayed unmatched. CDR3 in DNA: TGTGCCATCAGTGAAAGCGGGGGTATACAAGAGACCCAGTACTTC. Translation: CAISESGGIQETQYF.

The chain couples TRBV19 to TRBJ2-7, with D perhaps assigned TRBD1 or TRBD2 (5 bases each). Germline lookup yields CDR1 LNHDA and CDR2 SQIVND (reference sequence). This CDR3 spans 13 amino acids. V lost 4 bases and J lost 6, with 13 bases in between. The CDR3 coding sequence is TGTGCCAGTAGTACTCAGGTGGGACGCGAGCAGTACTTC. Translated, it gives CASSTQVGREQYF.

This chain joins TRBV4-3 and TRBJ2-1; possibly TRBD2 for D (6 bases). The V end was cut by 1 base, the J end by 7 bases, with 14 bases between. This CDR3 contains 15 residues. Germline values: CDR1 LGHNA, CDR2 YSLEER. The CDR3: CASSQGWDFSNEQFF. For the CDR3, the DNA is TGCGCCAGCAGCCAAGGATGGGACTTCTCGAATGAGCAGTTCTTC.

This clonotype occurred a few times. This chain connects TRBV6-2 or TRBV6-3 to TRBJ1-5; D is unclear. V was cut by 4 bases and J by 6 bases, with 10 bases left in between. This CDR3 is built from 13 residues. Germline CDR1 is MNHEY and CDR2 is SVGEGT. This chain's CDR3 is CASSLVEFQPQHF. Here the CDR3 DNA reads TGTGCCAGCAGTTTGGTGGAGTTTCAGCCCCAGCATTTT.

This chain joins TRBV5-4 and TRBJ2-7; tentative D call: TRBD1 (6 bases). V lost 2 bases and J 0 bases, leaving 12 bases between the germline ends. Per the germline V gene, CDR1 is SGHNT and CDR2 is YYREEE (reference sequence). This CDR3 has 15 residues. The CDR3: CASSFRTATSYEQYF. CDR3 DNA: TGTGCCAGCAGCTTTAGGACAGCTACCTCCTACGAGCAGTACTTC.

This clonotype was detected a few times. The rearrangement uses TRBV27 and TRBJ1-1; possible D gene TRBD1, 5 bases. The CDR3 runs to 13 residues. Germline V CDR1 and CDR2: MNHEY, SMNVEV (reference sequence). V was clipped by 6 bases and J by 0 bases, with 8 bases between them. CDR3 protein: CASRLGVNTEAFF. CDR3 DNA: TGTGCCAGCAGACTGGGGGTGAACACTGAAGCTTTCTTT.

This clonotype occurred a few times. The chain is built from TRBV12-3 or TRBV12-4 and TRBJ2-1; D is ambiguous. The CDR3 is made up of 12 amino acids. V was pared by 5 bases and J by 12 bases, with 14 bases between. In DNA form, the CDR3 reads TGTGCCAGCAGTGTCGGCTCCGTAGGGCAGTTCTTC. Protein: CASSVGSVGQFF.

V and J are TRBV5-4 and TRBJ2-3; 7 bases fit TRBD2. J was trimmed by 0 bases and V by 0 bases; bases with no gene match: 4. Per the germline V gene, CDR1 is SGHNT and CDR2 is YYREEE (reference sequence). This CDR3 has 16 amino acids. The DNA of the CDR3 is TGTGCCAGCAGCTTGGGTTATAGCGGGAGCACAGATACGCAGTATTTT. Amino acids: CASSLGYSGSTDTQYF.

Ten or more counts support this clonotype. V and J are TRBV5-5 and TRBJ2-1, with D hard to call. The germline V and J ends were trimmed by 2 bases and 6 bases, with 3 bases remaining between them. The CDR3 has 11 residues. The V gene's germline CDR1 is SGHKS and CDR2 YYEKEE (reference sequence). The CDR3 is CASSFPNEQFF. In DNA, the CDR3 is TGTGCCAGCAGCTTCCCCAATGAGCAGTTCTTC.

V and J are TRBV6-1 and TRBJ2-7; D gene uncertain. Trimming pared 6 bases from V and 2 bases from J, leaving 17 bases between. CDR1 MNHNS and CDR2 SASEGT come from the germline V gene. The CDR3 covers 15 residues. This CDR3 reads CASSLGLGPPYEQYF. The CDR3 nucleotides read TGTGCCAGCAGCCTTGGTTTAGGACCCCCCTACGAGCAGTACTTC.

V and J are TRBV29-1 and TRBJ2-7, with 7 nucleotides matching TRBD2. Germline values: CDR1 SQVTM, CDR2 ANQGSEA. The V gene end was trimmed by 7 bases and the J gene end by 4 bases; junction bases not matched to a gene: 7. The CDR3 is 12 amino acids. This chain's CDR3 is CSGRERGYEQYF. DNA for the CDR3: TGCAGCGGAAGAGAGCGGGGATACGAGCAGTACTTC.

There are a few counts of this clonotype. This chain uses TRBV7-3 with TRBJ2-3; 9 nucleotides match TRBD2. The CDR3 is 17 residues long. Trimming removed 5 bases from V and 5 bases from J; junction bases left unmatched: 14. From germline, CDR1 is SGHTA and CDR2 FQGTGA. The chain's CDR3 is CASSPMGSGGPGDTQYF. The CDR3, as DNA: TGTGCCAGCAGCCCCATGGGGAGCGGGGGGCCAGGAGATACGCAGTATTTT.

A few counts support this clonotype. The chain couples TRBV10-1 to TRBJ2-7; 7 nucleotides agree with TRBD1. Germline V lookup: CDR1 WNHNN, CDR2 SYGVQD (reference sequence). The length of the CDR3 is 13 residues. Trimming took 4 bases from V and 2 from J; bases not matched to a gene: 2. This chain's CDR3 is CASSGQGAYEQYF. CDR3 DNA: TGCGCCAGCAGTGGACAGGGAGCCTACGAGCAGTACTTC.

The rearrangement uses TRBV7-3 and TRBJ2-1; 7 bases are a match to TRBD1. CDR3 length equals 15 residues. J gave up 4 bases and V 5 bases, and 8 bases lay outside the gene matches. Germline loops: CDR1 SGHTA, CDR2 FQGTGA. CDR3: CASSVTGESYNEQFF. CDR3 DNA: TGTGCCAGCAGCGTCACAGGGGAATCGTACAATGAGCAGTTCTTC.

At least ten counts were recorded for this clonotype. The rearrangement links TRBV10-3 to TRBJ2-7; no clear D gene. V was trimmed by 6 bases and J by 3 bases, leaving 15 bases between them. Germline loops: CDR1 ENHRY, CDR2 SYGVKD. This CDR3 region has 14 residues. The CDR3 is CAIRSGVAGYEQYV. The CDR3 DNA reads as TGTGCCATCAGATCTGGAGTTGCCGGCTACGAGCAGTACGTC.

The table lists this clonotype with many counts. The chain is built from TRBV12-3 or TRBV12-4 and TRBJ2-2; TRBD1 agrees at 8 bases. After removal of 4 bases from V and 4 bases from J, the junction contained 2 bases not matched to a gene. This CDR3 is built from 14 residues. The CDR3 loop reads CASSSTGGTGELFF. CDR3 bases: TGTGCCAGCAGTTCCACAGGGGGCACCGGGGAGCTGTTTTTT.

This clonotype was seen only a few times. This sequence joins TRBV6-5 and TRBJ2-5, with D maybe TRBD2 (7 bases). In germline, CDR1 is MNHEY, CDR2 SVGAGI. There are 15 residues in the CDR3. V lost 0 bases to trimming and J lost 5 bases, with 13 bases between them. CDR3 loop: CASSYSRGLGETQYF. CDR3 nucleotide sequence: TGTGCCAGCAGTTACTCGCGGGGGCTCGGGGAGACCCAGTACTTC.

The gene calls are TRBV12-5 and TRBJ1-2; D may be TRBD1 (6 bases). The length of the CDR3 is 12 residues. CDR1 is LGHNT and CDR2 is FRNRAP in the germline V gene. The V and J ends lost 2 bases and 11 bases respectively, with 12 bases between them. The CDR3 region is CASGLNRVRYTF. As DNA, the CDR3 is TGTGCTAGTGGTTTGAACAGGGTCAGGTACACCTTC.

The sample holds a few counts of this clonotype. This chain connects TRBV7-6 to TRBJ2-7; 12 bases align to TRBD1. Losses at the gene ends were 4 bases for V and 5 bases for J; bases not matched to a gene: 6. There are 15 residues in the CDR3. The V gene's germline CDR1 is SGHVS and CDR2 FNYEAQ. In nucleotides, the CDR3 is TGTGCCAGCAGCTGGGCCGGGACAGGGGGCCACGAGCAGTACTTC. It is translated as CASSWAGTGGHEQYF.

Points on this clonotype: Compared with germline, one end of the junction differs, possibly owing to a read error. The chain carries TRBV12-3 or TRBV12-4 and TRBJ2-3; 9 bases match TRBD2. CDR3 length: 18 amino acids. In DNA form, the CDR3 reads TGTACCAGCAGTCCCGGCCAAGTGACTAGCGGACGCACAGATACGCAGTATTTT. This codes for CTSSPGQVTSGRTDTQYF.

CDR3: CASSDGVIMNTEAFF. The DNA of the CDR3 is TGTGCCAGCAGTGATGGAGTAATTATGAACACTGAAGCTTTCTTT. This chain joins TRBV2 and TRBJ1-1, with D unclear. CDR3 size: 15 residues. Looked up from germline, CDR1 is SNHLY and CDR2 is FYNNEI. Trimming removed 3 bases from V and 0 bases from J, with 11 bases in between.

The CDR3 region is CASRATSGGYNEQFF. Here the CDR3 DNA reads TGTGCCAGCAGGGCGACTAGCGGGGGCTACAATGAGCAGTTCTTC. The chain links TRBV6-5 to TRBJ2-1, with 12 nucleotides matching TRBD2. In germline, CDR1 is MNHEY, CDR2 SVGAGI. The CDR3 is 15 residues long. J gave up 3 bases and V 6 bases, and 3 bases lay outside the gene matches.

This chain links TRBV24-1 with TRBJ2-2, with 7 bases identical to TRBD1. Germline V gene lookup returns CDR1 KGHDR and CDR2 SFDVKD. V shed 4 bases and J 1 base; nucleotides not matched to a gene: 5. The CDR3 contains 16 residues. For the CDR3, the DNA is TGTGCCACCAGTGACTGGGACAGCCAGAACACCGGGGAGCTGTTTTTT. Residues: CATSDWDSQNTGELFF.

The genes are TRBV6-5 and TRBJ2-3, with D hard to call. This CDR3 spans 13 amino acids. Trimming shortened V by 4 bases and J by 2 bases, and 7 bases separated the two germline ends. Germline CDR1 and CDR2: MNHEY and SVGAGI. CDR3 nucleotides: TGTGCCAGCAGTTTTGTAATCACAGATACGCAGTATTTT. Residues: CASSFVITDTQYF.